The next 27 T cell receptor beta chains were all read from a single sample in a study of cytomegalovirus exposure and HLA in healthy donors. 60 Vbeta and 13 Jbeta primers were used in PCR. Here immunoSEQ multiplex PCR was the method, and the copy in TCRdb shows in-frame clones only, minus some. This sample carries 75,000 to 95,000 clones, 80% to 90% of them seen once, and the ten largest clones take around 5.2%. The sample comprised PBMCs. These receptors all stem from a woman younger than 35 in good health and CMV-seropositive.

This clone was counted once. The CDR3 sequence: CASSPSAQTLNTEAFF. In nucleotides, the CDR3 is TGTGCCAGCTCACCATCGGCACAGACGTTGAACACTGAAGCTTTCTTT. The V gene is TRBV18, the J gene TRBJ1-1; D uncertain. Germline lookup yields CDR1 KGHSH and CDR2 LQKENI. Deletions cut 2 bases from V and 0 bases from J, with 13 bases between. The CDR3 length is 16 residues.

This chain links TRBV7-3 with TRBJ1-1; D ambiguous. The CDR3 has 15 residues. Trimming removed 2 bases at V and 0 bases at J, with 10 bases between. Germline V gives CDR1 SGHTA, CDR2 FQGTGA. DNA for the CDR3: TGTGCCAGCAGCTTATATGCGGCGATGAACACTGAAGCTTTCTTT. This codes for CASSLYAAMNTEAFF.

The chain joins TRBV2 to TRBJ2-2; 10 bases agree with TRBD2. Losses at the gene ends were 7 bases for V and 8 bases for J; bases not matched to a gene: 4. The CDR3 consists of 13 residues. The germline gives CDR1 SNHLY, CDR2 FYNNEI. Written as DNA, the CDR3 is TGTGCCAGCAAGCGGGGGGGCAATGGGGAGCTGTTTTTT. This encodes CASKRGGNGELFF. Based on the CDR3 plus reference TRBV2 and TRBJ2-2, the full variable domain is EPEVTQTPSHQVTQMGQEVILRCVPISNHLYFYWYRQILGQKVEFLVSFYNNEISEKSEIFDDQFSVERPDGSNFTLKIRSTKLEDSAMYFCASKRGGNGELFFGEGSRLTVL.

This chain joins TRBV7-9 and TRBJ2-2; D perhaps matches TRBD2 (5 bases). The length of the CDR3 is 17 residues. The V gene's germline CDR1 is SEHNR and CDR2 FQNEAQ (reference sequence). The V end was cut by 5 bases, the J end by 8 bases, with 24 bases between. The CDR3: CASSPIRASSYVGELFF. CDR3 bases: TGTGCCAGCAGCCCAATACGGGCTAGCAGCTATGTGGGGGAGCTGTTTTTT.

The CDR3 DNA reads TGTGCCAGCCGGAAAGGGACAGGGAACGAGCAGTACTTC. This gives the protein CASRKGTGNEQYF. The V call is TRBV5-4, the J call TRBJ2-7; 9 nucleotides line up with TRBD1. This CDR3 region has 13 residues. Germline CDR1 reads SGHNT; CDR2 reads YYREEE (reference sequence). J was trimmed by 5 bases and V by 7 bases; bases with no gene match: 7.

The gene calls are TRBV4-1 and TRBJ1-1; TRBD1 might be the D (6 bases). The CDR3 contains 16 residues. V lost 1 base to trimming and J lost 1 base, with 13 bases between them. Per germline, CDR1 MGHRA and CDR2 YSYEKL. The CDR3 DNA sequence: TGCGCCAGCAGCCAAGCTATCGGGACATCGAACACTGAAGCTTTCTTT. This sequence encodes CASSQAIGTSNTEAFF.

The CDR3 spells CATSAGRTEAFF. CDR3 DNA: TGTGCCACCAGCGCGGGTCGAACTGAAGCTTTCTTT. This chain links TRBV15 with TRBJ1-1; D not resolved. This CDR3 has 12 residues. Trimming left V 5 bases short and J 5 bases short, with 9 bases between. Germline V gives CDR1 LNHNV, CDR2 YYDKDF (reference sequence). Filled out from reference TRBV15 and TRBJ1-1, the complete variable domain reads DAMVIQNPRYQVTQFGKPVTLSCSQTLNHNVMYWYQQKSSQAPKLLFHYYDKDFNNEADTPDNFQSRRPNTSFCFLDIRSPGLGDTAMYLCATSAGRTEAFFGQGTRLTVV.

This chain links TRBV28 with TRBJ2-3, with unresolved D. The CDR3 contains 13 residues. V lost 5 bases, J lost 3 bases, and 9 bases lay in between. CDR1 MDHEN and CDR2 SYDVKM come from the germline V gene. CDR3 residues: CASSRLRTDTQYF. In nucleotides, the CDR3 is TGTGCCAGCAGTCGCCTCCGGACAGATACGCAGTATTTT.

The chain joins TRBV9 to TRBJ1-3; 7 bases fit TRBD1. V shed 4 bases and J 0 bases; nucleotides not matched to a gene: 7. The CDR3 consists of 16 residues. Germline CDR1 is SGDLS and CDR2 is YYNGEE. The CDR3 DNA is TGTGCCAGCAGCCCCTGGACAGGAAACTCTGGAAACACCATATATTTT. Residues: CASSPWTGNSGNTIYF.

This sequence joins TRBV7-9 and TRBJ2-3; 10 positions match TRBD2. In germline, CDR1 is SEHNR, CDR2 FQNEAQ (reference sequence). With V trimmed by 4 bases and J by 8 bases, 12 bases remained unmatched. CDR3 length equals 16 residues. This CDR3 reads CASSYMSGGAMSTQYF. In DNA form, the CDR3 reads TGTGCCAGCAGCTATATGAGCGGGGGGGCGATGAGTACGCAGTATTTT.

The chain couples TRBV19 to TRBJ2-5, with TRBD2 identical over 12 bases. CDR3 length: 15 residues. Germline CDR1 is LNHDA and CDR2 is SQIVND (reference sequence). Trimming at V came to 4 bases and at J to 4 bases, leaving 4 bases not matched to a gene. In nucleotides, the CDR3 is TGTGCCAGTAGTACCCGGACTAGCGGGGCAGAGACCCAGTACTTC. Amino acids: CASSTRTSGAETQYF.

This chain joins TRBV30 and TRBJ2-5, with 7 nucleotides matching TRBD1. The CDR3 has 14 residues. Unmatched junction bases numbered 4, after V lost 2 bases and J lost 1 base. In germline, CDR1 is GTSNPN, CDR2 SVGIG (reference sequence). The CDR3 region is CAWSYRDSQETQYF. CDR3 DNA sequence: TGTGCCTGGAGTTACCGGGACAGCCAAGAGACCCAGTACTTC.

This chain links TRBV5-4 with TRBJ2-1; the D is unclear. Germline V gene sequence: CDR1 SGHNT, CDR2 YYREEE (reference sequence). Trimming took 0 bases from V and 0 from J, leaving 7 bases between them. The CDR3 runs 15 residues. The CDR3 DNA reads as TGTGCCAGCAGCTTGGGGGCGAGCTCCTACAATGAGCAGTTCTTC. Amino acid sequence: CASSLGASSYNEQFF.

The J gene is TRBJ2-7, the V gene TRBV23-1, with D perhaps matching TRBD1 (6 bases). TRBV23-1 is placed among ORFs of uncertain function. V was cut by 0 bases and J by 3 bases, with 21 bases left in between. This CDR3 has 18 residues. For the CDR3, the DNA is TGCGCCAGCAGTCAATCCCCAGACTCCGCACAGGGTCTCTACGAGCAGTACTTC. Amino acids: CASSQSPDSAQGLYEQYF.

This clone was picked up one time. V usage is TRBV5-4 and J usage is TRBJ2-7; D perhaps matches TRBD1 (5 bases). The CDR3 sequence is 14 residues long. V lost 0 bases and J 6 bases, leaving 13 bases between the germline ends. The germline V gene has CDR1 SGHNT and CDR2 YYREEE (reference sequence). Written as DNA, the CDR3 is TGTGCCAGCAGCTTGGACCAGGGTACCCGCGAGCAGTACTTC. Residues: CASSLDQGTREQYF.

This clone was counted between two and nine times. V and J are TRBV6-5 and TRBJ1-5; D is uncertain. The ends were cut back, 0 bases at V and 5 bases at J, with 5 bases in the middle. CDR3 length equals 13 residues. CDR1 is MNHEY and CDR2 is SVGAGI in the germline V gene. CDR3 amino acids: CASSYSQYQPQHF. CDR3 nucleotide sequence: TGTGCCAGCAGTTACTCGCAGTATCAGCCCCAGCATTTT.

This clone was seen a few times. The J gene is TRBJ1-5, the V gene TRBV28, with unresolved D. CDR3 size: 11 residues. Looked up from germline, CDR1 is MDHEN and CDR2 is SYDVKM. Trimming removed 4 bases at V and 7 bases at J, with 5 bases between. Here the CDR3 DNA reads TGTGCCAGCAGTTCATCCCAGCCCCAGCATTTT. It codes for CASSSSQPQHF.

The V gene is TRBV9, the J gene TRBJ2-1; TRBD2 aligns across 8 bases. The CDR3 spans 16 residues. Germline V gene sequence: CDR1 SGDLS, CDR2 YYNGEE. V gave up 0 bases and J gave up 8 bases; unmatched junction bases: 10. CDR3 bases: TGTGCCAGCAGCGTAGCAAGCCGGGAGGGCCGCTATGAGCAGTTCTTC. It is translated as CASSVASREGRYEQFF.

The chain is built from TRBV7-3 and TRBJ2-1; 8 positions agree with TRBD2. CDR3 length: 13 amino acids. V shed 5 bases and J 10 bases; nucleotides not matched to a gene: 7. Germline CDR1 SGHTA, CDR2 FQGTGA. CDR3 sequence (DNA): TGTGCCAGCAGCACCACTAGCGGTGGCGAGCAGTTCTTC. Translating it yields CASSTTSGGEQFF.

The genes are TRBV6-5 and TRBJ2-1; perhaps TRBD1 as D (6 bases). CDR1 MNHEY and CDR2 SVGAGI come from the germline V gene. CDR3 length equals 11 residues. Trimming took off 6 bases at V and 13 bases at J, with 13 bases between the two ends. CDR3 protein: CASSQGSIQFF. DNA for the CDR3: TGTGCCAGCAGCCAGGGGAGTATTCAGTTCTTC.

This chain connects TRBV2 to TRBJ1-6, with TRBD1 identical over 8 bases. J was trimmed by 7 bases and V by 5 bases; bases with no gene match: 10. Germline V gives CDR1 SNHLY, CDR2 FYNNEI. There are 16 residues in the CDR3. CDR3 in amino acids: CASSRDRGIVNSPLHF. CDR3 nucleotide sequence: TGTGCCAGCAGTCGTGACAGGGGTATTGTAAATTCACCCCTCCACTTT.

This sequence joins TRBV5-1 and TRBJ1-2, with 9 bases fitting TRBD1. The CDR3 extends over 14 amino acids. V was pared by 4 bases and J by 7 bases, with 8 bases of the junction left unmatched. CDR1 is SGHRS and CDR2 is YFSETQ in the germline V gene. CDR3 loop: CASSQQGAQGGYTF. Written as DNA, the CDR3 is TGCGCCAGCAGCCAACAGGGGGCGCAGGGTGGCTACACCTTC.

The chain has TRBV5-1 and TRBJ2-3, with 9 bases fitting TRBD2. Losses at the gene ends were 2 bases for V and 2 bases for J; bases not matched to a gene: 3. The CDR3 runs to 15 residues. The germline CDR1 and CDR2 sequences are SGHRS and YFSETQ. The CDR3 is CASSFLAGNTDTQYF. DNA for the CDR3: TGCGCCAGCAGCTTCCTAGCGGGGAACACAGATACGCAGTATTTT. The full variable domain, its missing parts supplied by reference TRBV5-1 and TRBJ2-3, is KAGVTQTPRYLIKTRGQQVTLSCSPISGHRSVSWYQQTPGQGLQFLFEYFSETQRNKGNFPGRFSGRQFSNSRSEMNVSTLELGDSALYLCASSFLAGNTDTQYFGPGTRLTVL.

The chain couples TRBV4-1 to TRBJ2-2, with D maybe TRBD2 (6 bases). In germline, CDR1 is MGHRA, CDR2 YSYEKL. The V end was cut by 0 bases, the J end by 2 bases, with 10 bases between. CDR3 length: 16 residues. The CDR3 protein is CASSQERGANTGELFF. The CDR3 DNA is TGCGCCAGCAGCCAAGAACGCGGGGCAAACACCGGGGAGCTGTTTTTT.

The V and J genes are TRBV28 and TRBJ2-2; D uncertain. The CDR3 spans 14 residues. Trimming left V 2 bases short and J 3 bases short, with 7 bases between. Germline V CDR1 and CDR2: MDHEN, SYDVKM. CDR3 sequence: CASSLLEDTGELFF. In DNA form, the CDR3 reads TGTGCCAGCAGTTTACTAGAAGACACCGGGGAGCTGTTTTTT.

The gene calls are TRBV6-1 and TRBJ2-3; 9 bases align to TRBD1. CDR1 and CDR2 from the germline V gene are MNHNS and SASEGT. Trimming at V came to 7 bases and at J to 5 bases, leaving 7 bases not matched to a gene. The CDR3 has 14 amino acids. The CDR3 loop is CASTGQGKLDTQYF. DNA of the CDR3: TGTGCCAGCACTGGACAGGGGAAACTAGATACGCAGTATTTT.

The DNA of the CDR3 is TGTGCCAGCAGCCAAGAGACTAGCGGGGGGGCTAGGAATGAGCAGTTCTTC. Its protein product is CASSQETSGGARNEQFF. This chain joins TRBV4-2 and TRBJ2-1; 14 bases align to TRBD2. V trimming: 0 bases; J trimming: 7 bases; junction bases outside the gene matches: 5. There are 17 residues in the CDR3. Germline V gives CDR1 LGHNA, CDR2 YNFKEQ.